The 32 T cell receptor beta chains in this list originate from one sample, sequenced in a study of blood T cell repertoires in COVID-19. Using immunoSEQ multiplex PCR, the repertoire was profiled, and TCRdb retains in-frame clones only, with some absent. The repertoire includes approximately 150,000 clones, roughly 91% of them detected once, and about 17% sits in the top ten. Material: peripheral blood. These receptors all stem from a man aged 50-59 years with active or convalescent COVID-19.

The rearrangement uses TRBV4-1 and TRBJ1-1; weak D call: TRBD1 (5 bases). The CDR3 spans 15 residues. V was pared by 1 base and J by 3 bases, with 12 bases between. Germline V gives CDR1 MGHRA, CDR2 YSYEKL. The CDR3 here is CASSQVVLQDTEAFF. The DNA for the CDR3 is TGCGCCAGCAGCCAAGTTGTCTTACAGGACACTGAAGCTTTCTTT.

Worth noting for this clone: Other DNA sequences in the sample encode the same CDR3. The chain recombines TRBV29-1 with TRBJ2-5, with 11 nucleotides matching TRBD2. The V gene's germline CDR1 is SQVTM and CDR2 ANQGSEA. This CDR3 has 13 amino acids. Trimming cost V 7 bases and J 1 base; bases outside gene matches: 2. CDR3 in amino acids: CSAGTSGQETQYF. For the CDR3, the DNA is TGCAGCGCAGGGACTAGCGGCCAAGAGACCCAGTACTTC. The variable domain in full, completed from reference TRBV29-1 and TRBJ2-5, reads SAVISQKPSRDICQRGTSLTIQCQVDSQVTMMFWYRQQPGQSLTLIATANQGSEATYESGFVIDKFPISRPNLTFSTLTVSNMSPEDSSIYLCSAGTSGQETQYFGPGTRLLVL.

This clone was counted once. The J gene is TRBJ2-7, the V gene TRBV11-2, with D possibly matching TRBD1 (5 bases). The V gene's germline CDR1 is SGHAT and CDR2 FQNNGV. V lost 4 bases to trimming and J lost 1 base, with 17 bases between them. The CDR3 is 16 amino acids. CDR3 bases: TGTGCCAGCAGCTCAGATCCAGGGTGGGGATCCTACGAGCAGTACTTC. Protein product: CASSSDPGWGSYEQYF.

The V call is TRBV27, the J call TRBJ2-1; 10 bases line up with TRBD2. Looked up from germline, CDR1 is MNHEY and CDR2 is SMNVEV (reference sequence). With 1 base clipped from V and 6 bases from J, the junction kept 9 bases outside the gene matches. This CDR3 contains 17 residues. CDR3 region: CASSLYVAGGGFNEQFF. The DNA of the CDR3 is TGTGCCAGCAGTTTATATGTAGCGGGAGGAGGGTTCAATGAGCAGTTCTTC.

CDR3 residues: CASSESYMAEALSYGYTF. In nucleotides, the CDR3 is TGCGCCAGCAGTGAGTCGTATATGGCAGAGGCTCTCTCCTATGGCTACACCTTC. The V gene is TRBV10-2, the J gene TRBJ1-2; D remains unclear. The CDR3 sequence is 18 residues long. V was clipped by 0 bases and J by 4 bases, with 21 bases between them. The germline CDR1 and CDR2 sequences are WSHSY and SAAADI.

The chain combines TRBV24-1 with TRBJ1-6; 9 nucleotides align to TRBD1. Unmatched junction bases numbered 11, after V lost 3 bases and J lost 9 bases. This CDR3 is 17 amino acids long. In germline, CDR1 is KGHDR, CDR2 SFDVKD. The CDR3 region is CATSDPGQGAFSSPLHF. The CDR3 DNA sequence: TGTGCCACCAGTGATCCGGGACAGGGCGCTTTCTCTTCACCCCTCCACTTT.

The CDR3 nucleotides read TGTGCCAGTAGTATATGGCGGGAGATCGGCAATGAGCAGTTCTTC. Translated: CASSIWREIGNEQFF. The V gene is TRBV19, the J gene TRBJ2-1; 7 bases line up with TRBD2. V shed 2 bases, J shed 6 bases, and the junction held 7 bases outside the gene matches. Germline CDR1 is LNHDA and CDR2 is SQIVND (reference sequence). This CDR3 is built from 15 residues.

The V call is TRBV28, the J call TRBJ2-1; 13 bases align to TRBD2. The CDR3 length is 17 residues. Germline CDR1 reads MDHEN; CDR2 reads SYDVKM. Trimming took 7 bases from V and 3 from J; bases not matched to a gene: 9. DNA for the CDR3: TGTGCCAGCATATCCGGGACTAGCGGGATTAGCTACAATGAGCAGTTCTTC. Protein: CASISGTSGISYNEQFF.

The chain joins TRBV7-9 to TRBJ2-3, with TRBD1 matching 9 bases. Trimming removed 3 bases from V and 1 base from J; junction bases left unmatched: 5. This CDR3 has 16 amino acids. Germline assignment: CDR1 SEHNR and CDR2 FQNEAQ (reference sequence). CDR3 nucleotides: TGTGCCAGCAGCTTTACAGGGGGCCTAGGCACAGATACGCAGTATTTT. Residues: CASSFTGGLGTDTQYF.

CDR3 in amino acids: CSASKWGLAAYEQYF. CDR3 nucleotides: TGCAGTGCTAGTAAATGGGGACTAGCGGCCTACGAGCAGTACTTC. This chain links TRBV20-1 with TRBJ2-7; TRBD2 aligns across 11 bases. Germline V gene data show CDR1 as DFQATT and CDR2 as SNEGSKA (reference sequence). The CDR3 covers 15 residues. The V segment lost 3 bases and the J segment 2 bases; nucleotides outside the gene matches: 6.

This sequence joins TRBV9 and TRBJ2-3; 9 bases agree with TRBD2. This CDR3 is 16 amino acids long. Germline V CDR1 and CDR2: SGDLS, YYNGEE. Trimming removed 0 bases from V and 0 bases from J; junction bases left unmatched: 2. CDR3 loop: CASSVGLAVSTDTQYF. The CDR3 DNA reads TGTGCCAGCAGCGTAGGACTAGCGGTTAGCACAGATACGCAGTATTTT.

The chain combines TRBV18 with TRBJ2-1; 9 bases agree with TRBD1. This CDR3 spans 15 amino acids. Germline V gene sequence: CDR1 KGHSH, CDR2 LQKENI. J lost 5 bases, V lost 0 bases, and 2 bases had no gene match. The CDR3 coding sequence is TGTGCCAGCTCACCACCACAGGGGGCCCACAATGAGCAGTTCTTC. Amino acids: CASSPPQGAHNEQFF.

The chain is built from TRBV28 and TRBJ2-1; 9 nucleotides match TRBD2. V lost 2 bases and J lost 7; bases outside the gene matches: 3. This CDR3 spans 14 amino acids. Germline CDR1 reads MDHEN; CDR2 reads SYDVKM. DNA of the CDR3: TGTGCCAGCAGTTTACTAGCGGGGAGGAATGAGCAGTTCTTC. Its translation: CASSLLAGRNEQFF.

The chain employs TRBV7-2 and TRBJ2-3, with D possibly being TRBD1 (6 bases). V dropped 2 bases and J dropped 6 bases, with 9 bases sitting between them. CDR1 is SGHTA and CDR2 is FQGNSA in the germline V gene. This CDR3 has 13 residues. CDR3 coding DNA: TGTGCCAGCAGCTTAAACCAGGGGGATACGCAGTATTTT. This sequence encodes CASSLNQGDTQYF.

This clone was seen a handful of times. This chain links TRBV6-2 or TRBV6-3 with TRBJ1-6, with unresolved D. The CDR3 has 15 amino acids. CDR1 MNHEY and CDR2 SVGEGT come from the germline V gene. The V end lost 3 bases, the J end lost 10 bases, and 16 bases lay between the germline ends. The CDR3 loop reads CASSYGERTRSPLHF. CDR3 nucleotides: TGTGCCAGCAGTTATGGGGAAAGGACTAGATCACCCCTCCACTTT.

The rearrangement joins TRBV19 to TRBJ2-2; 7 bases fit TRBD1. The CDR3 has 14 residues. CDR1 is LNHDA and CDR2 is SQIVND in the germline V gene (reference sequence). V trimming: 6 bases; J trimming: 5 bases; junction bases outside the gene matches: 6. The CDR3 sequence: CASRPGQNTGELFF. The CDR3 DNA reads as TGTGCCAGTAGACCGGGACAGAATACCGGGGAGCTGTTTTTT. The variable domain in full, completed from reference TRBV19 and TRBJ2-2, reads DGGITQSPKYLFRKEGQNVTLSCEQNLNHDAMYWYRQDPGQGLRLIYYSQIVNDFQKGDIAEGYSVSREKKESFPLTVTSAQKNPTAFYLCASRPGQNTGELFFGEGSRLTVL.

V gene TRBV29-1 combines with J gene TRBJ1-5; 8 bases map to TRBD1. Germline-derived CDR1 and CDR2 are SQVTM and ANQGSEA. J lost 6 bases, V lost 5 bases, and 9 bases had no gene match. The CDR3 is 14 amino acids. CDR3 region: CSVSGQGGTQPQHF. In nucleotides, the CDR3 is TGCAGCGTTTCTGGACAGGGAGGGACTCAGCCCCAGCATTTT.

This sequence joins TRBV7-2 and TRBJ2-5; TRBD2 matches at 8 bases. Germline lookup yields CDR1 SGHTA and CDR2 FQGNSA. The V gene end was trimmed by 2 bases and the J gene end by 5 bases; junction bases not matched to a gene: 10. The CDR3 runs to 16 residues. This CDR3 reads CASSLRGRGGSETQYF. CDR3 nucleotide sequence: TGTGCCAGCAGCTTAAGGGGACGGGGGGGCTCTGAGACCCAGTACTTC.

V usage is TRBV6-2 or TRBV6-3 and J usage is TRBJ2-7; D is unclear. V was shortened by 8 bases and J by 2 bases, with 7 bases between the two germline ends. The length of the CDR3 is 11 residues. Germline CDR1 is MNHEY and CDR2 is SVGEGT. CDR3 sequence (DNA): TGTGCCAGCGGCCGGCCCTACGAGCAGTACTTC. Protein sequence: CASGRPYEQYF.

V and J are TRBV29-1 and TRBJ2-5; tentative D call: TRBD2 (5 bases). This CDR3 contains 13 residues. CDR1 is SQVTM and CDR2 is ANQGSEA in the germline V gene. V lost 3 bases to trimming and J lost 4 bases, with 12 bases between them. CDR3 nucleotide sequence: TGCAGCGTTGATATGGAGGTCGGAGAGACCCAGTACTTC. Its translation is CSVDMEVGETQYF.

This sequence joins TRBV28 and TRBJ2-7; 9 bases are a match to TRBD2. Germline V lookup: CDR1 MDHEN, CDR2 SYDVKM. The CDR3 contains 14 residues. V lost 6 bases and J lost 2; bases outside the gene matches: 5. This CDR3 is CASSRLAVTYEQYF. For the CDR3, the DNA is TGTGCCAGCAGCCGACTAGCGGTTACCTACGAGCAGTACTTC.

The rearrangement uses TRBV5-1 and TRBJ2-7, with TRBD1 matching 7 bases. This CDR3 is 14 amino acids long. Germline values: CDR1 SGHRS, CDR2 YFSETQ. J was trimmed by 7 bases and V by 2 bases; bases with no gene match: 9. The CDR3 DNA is TGCGCCAGCAGCTTACGACAGGGTAGTTGGGAGCAGTACTTC. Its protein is CASSLRQGSWEQYF.

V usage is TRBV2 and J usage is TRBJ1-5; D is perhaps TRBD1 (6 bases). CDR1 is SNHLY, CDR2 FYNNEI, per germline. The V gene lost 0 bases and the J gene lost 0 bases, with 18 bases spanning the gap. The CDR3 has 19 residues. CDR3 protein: CASSEAPGVSLSSNQPQHF. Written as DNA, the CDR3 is TGTGCCAGCAGTGAAGCGCCAGGGGTCTCTCTCAGTAGCAATCAGCCCCAGCATTTT.

The CDR3, as DNA: TGTGCCAGCAGAGTCGGACAGGGGGGAAACTATGGCTACACCTTC. It codes for CASRVGQGGNYGYTF. This sequence joins TRBV3-1 (or the pseudogene TRBV3-2) and TRBJ1-2, with 10 bases that match TRBD1. The germline gives CDR1 LGHDT, CDR2 YNNKEL (reference sequence). V was clipped by 6 bases and J by 2 bases; unmatched bases: 6. This CDR3 is 15 amino acids long.

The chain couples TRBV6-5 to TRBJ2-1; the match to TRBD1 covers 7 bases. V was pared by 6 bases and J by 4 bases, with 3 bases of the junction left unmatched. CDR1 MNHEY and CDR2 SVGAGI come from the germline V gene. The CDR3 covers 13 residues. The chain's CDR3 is CASRDRVYNEQFF. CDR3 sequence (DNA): TGTGCCAGCAGAGACAGGGTTTACAATGAGCAGTTCTTC.

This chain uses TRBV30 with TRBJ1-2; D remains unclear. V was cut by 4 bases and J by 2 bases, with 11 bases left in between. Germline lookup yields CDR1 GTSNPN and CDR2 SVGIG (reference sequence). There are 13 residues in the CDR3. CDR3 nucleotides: TGTGCCTGGATTCGGCGGGAAAACTATGGCTACACCTTC. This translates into CAWIRRENYGYTF.

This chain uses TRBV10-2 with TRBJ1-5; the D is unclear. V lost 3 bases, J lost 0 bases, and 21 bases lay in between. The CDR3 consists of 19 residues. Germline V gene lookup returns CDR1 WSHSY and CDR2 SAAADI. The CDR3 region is CASSDVYQAGGYSNQPQHF. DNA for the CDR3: TGCGCCAGCAGTGATGTATACCAGGCAGGTGGCTATAGCAATCAGCCCCAGCATTTT.

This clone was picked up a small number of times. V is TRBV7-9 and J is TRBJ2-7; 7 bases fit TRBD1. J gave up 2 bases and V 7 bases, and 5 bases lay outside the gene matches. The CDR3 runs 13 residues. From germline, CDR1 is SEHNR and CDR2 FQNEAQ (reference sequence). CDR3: CASTDRTTYEQYF. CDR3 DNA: TGTGCCAGCACGGACAGGACCACCTACGAGCAGTACTTC.

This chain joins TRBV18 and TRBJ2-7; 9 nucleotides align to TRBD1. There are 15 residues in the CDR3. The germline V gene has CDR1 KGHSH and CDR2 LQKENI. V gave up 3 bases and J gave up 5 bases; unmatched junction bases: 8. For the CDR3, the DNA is TGTGCCAGCTCACCCGGGCGGGACAGGGCTGACGAGCAGTACTTC. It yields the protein CASSPGRDRADEQYF.

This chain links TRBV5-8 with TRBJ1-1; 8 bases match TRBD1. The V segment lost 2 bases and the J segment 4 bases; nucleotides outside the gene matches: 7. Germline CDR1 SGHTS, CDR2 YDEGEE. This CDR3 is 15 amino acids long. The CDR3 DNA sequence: TGTGCCAGCAGCTTAAGCCGGACAGGGAGCACTGAAGCTTTCTTT. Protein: CASSLSRTGSTEAFF.

DNA of the CDR3: TGTGCCAGCAGCGACAACTTAGGAAGAAACACCATATATTTT. This encodes CASSDNLGRNTIYF. The rearrangement links TRBV14 to TRBJ1-3; D uncertain. This CDR3 spans 14 amino acids. V lost 5 bases to trimming and J lost 5 bases, with 13 bases between them. The V gene's germline CDR1 is SGHDN and CDR2 FVKESK.

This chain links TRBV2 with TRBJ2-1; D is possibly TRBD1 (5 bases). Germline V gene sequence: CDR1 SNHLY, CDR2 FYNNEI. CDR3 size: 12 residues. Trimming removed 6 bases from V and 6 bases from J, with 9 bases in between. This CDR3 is CASSQQANEQFF. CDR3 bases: TGTGCCAGCAGCCAACAGGCCAATGAGCAGTTCTTC.